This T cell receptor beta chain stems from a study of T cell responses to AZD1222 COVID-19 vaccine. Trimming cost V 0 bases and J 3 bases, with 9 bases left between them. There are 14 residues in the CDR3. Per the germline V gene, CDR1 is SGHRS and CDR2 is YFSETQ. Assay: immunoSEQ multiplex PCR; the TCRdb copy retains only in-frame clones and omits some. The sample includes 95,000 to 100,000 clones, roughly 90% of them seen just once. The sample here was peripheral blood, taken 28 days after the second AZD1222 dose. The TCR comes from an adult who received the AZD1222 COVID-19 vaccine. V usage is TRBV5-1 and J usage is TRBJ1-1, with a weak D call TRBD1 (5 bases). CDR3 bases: TGCGCCAGCAGCTTGGTCAGGGACCACACTGAAGCTTTCTTT. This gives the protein CASSLVRDHTEAFF.